This T cell receptor beta chain derives from a study of shared clonotypes between healthy human individuals. Study findings and constraints: Generation probabilities were higher for clonotypes shared across all four sorted-subset donors than for unshared ones. Naive subsets generally exceeded memory subsets in estimated richness. The represented genetic and exposure-history diversity was limited by the small number of donors.

Germline assignment: CDR1 MDHEN and CDR2 SYDVKM. V lost 3 bases and J 0 bases, leaving 10 bases between the germline ends. The CDR3 length is 15 residues. Data came from immunoSEQ multiplex PCR; TCRdb stores just in-frame clones and leaves some out. The table lists roughly 700,000 clones, roughly 88% of them singletons. With CCR7-negative CD45RA+ TemRA cells, CD45RO+ cells were combined in CD8 memory. In the case of this clone: What it binds is unknown.

The sequenced material came from memory CD8+ T cells from PBMCs. This sample's subset: CD45RO+ cells pooled with CCR7-negative TemRA cells. The rearrangement links TRBV28 to TRBJ2-3; D may be TRBD1 (5 bases). This clonotype was sampled from a man aged 18 to 35 in good health. Some clones in this sample may be carry-over from other donors' samples. The CDR3 spells CASSFRALSTDTQYF. In DNA form, the CDR3 reads TGTGCCAGCAGTTTCAGGGCACTCAGCACAGATACGCAGTATTTT.